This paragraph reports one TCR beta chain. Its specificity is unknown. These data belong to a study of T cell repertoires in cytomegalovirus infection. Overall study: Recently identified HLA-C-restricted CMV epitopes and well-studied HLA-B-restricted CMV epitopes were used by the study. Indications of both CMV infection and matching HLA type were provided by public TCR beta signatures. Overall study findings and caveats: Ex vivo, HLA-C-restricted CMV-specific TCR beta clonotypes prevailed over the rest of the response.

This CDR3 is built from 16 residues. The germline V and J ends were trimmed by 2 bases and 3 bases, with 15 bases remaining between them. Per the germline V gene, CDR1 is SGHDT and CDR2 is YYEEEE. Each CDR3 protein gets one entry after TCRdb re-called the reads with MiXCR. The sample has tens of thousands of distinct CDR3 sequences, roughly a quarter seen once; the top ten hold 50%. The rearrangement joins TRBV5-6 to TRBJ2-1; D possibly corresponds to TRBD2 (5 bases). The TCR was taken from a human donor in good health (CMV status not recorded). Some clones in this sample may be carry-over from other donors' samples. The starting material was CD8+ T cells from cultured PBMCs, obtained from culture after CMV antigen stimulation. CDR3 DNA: TGTGCCAGCAGCTTTCCCGGACTCAGTATCTACAATGAGCAGTTCTTC. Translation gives CASSFPGLSIYNEQFF.